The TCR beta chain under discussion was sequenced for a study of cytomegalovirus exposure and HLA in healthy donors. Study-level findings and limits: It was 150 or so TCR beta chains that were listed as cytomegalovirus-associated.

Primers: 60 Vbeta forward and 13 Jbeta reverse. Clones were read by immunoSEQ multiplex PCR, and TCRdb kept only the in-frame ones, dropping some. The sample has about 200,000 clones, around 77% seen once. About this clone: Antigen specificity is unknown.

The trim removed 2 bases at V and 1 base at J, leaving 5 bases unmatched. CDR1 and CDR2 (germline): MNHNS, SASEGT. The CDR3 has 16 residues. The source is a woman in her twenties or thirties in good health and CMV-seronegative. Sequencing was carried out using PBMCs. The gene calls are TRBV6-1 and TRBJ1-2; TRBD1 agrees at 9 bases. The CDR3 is CASSEQQGAGNYGYTF. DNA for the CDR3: TGTGCCAGCAGTGAACAACAGGGGGCCGGTAACTATGGCTACACCTTC.